This is a list of T cell receptor beta chains from one sample in a study of beta chain features in type 1 diabetes. The repertoire was sequenced with immunoSEQ multiplex PCR; TCRdb's copy has only in-frame clones and lacks some. This sample yields roughly 350,000 clones, of which around a tenth are seen a single time; over 0.45% belongs to the top ten. What was sequenced was central memory CD4+ T cells from blood. Receptors originate from a man aged 25 to 45 with type 1 diabetes. The CDR3 runs from the conserved cysteine through the conserved F or W. Fields, in order: D gene, clone size, V gene, J gene, CDR3 DNA, CDR3 protein. A D gene is named only where the DNA matches it firmly. The size of a clone is reported for some rows only, either as once, few or many, or as a class for expanded clones.

.	many	TRBV16	TRBJ1-5	TGTGCCAGCAGCCAAAAAGGGGGTACTCCCCAGCATTTT	CASSQKGGTPQHF
.	.	TRBV5-1	TRBJ2-1	TGCGCCAGCAGCTTGGCCGCCGGCCATTCCTACAATGAGCAGTTCTTC	CASSLAAGHSYNEQFF
TRBD1	.	TRBV7-9	TRBJ2-5	TGTGCCAGCAGATCTACCGGGACAGGATTGGAGACCCAGTACTTC	CASRSTGTGLETQYF
TRBD1	.	TRBV27	TRBJ1-2	TGTGCCAGCAGTGGCGGGCCCGGACAGGGGGACTATGGCTACACCTTC	CASSGGPGQGDYGYTF
.	few	TRBV5-1	TRBJ2-3	TGCGCCAGCAGCCTTGGGGCGGGAGATACGCAGTATTTT	CASSLGAGDTQYF
.	.	TRBV6-6	TRBJ2-5	TGTGCCAGCCACGATCTAAGGGAGACCCAGTACTTC	CASHDLRETQYF
.	.	TRBV7-2	TRBJ2-5	TGTGCCAGCAGCGTTGAGGAGACCCAGTACTTC	CASSVEETQYF
TRBD1	few	TRBV4-3	TRBJ1-5	TGCGCCAGCAGCCCTCAGGCCCGACAGGGCGGTCAGCCCCAGCATTTT	CASSPQARQGGQPQHF
.	.	TRBV7-2	TRBJ2-3	TGTGCCAGCAGCTTAGCGGCGGGTAGCACAGATACGCAGTATTTT	CASSLAAGSTDTQYF
.	few	TRBV19	TRBJ2-7	TGTGCCAGTAGTATGCTAGCCTCGTCTGGGGTGCAGTACTTC	CASSMLASSGVQYF
TRBD1	few	TRBV2	TRBJ1-2	TGTGCCAGCGTTCCGGGACAGGGGGCGCGCGGCTATGGCTACACCTTC	CASVPGQGARGYGYTF
.	.	TRBV6-5	TRBJ1-2	TGTGCCAGCAGTTACCGGGTTGACCTAAACTATGGCTACACCTTC	CASSYRVDLNYGYTF
.	.	TRBV7-9	TRBJ2-5	TGTGCCAGCAGCTTATCCTCGGGGGTGGGCCAAGAGACCCAGTACTTC	CASSLSSGVGQETQYF
.	.	TRBV18	TRBJ2-1	TGTGCCAGCTCACCAACCCCAAGGTACAATGAGCAGTTCTTC	CASSPTPRYNEQFF
.	.	TRBV28	TRBJ2-5	TGTGCCAGCAGTACTCCCGGGGACGGCAAAGAGACCCAGTACTTC	CASSTPGDGKETQYF
TRBD2	few	TRBV10-3	TRBJ2-7	TGTGCCATCAGTGCCCCGACTAGCGGGGCCTACGAGCAGTACTTC	CAISAPTSGAYEQYF
.	.	TRBV28	TRBJ2-3	TGTGCCAGCAGTTTCGGGGGGCGGGATACGCAGTATTTT	CASSFGGRDTQYF
.	few	TRBV30	TRBJ1-4	TGTGCCTGGAGTCCGACTGATGGAACTAATGAAAAACTGTTTTTT	CAWSPTDGTNEKLFF
.	few	TRBV6-5	TRBJ1-1	TGTGCCAGCAGTTCGCCCCCCGCGGGACGGACTGAAGCTTTCTTT	CASSSPPAGRTEAFF
TRBD2	.	TRBV10-2	TRBJ2-7	TGCGCCAGCAGTGATTGGAGTAGCGGGAGGAAGGGGTACGAGCAGTACTTC	CASSDWSSGRKGYEQYF
TRBD2	.	TRBV6-1	TRBJ2-6	TGTGCCAGCAGTGAAATGGTGGGAGGGCCTACCGGGGCCAACGTCCTGACTTTC	CASSEMVGGPTGANVLTF
TRBD1	few	TRBV27	TRBJ1-1	TGTGCCAGCAGTTCGACAGGGGGGTTTGAAGCTTTCTTT	CASSSTGGFEAFF
.	few	TRBV7-9	TRBJ2-3	TGTGCCAGCAGCGATACCTCGGGGGATACGCAGTATTTT	CASSDTSGDTQYF
.	few	TRBV4-1	TRBJ1-5	TGCGCCAGCAGCCAAGAACTCACAGGTTACAATCAGCCCCAGCATTTT	CASSQELTGYNQPQHF
.	.	TRBV29-1	TRBJ2-1	TGCAGCGTCCGTAGCGGAGTCTCCTACAATGAGCAGTTCTTC	CSVRSGVSYNEQFF
TRBD2	.	TRBV27	TRBJ2-7	TGTGCCAGCAGTCTAGCGGGAGGAGGGATACACGGGTACGAGCAGTACTTC	CASSLAGGGIHGYEQYF
.	.	TRBV7-3	TRBJ2-7	TGTGCCAGCAGCCCCCTGGGGAGGCCGGTGCAGTACTTC	CASSPLGRPVQYF
.	.	TRBV18	TRBJ2-2	TGTGCCAGCTCTCCGGGACACGGCACCGGGGAGCTGTTTTTT	CASSPGHGTGELFF
.	.	TRBV6-1	TRBJ1-2	TGTGCCATCAGCTACGGGGGGAATTACTATGGCTACACCTTC	CAISYGGNYYGYTF
.	few	TRBV19	TRBJ2-3	TGTGCCAGTACGCAGGAGGGGAACACAGATACGCAGTATTTT	CASTQEGNTDTQYF
.	many	TRBV9	TRBJ1-5	TGTGCCAGCAGCGTAGCAGGGGATAGCAATCAGCCCCAGCATTTT	CASSVAGDSNQPQHF
TRBD1	few	TRBV28	TRBJ1-1	TGTGCCAGCAGTTCTCCGGGACAGGGTTTCACTGAAGCTTTCTTT	CASSSPGQGFTEAFF
.	.	TRBV7-3	TRBJ2-2	TGTGCCAGCAGCCTTACATTGGGGCGTTCGAACACCGGGGAGCTGTTTTTT	CASSLTLGRSNTGELFF
TRBD1	.	TRBV4-3	TRBJ2-7	TGCGCCAGCAGCTTTGACAGGGACTACGAGCAGTACTTC	CASSFDRDYEQYF
.	many	TRBV21-1	TRBJ2-3	TGTGCCAGCAGCAAAGTGGACGTGGCTAGCACAGATACGCAGTATTTT	CASSKVDVASTDTQYF
.	few	TRBV4-3	TRBJ2-7	TGCGCCAGCAGCCAAGATACTCGGAACCCCTACGAGCAGTACTTC	CASSQDTRNPYEQYF
.	few	TRBV25-1	TRBJ2-5	TGTGCCAGCAGTGAGCCCCCGGCTAGACAAGAGACCCAGTACTTC	CASSEPPARQETQYF
.	few	TRBV11-2	TRBJ1-1	TGTGCCAGCAGCTCCCAGGGCGGCACTGAAGCTTTCTTT	CASSSQGGTEAFF
TRBD1	few	TRBV28	TRBJ2-7	TGTGCCAGCACCCCTGGGGGGACAGGGACCGGAGAGCAGTACTTC	CASTPGGTGTGEQYF
TRBD2	few	TRBV6-6	TRBJ2-3	TGTGCCAGCAGTTACTCGATGACTAGCCTCCCTACGCAGTATTTT	CASSYSMTSLPTQYF
TRBD1	few	TRBV5-1	TRBJ1-1	TGCGCCAGCAGCTTGCGGGACAGAACCTTGAACACTGAAGCTTTCTTT	CASSLRDRTLNTEAFF
.	many	TRBV5-1	TRBJ2-6	TGCGCCAGCAGCTTGGCAGAGACCAACGTCCTGACTTTC	CASSLAETNVLTF
TRBD1	.	TRBV2	TRBJ2-2	TGTGCCAGCATCGCGGACAGGGGGCGCACCGGGGAGCTGTTTTTT	CASIADRGRTGELFF
.	.	TRBV4-1	TRBJ2-3	TGCGCCAGCAGCCAAGGGGGGCGGACACCAACAGATACGCAGTATTTT	CASSQGGRTPTDTQYF
TRBD1	many	TRBV4-2	TRBJ1-3	TGTGCCAGCAGCCAAGTTTTCCAACAGGGGAGAGGAAACACCATATATTTT	CASSQVFQQGRGNTIYF
TRBD1	.	TRBV30	TRBJ1-5	TGTGCCTGGAGTTCCACAGGGGGCAATCAGCCCCAGCATTTT	CAWSSTGGNQPQHF
.	.	TRBV7-9	TRBJ1-2	TGTGCCAGCAGCTTATTCCCCAATGGCTACACCTTC	CASSLFPNGYTF
.	.	TRBV7-9	TRBJ2-7	TGTGCCAGCAGCCCAGGGAGAGACGAGCAGTACTTC	CASSPGRDEQYF
TRBD2	.	TRBV6-1	TRBJ2-3	TGTGCCAGCAGTTGGGGACTAGTCGGAACGCAGTATTTT	CASSWGLVGTQYF
.	few	TRBV7-3	TRBJ2-3	TGTGCCAGCACTCCGTCCGTTGGGGCGCGGGATACGCAGTATTTT	CASTPSVGARDTQYF
TRBD2	.	TRBV6-5	TRBJ2-7	TGTGCCAGCAGTCTGAGCCTAGCGGGAGCCTACGAGCAGTACTTC	CASSLSLAGAYEQYF
.	few	TRBV6-5	TRBJ1-3	TGTGCCAGCAGTTCAGGGAGTGGAAACACCATATATTTT	CASSSGSGNTIYF
.	.	TRBV11-2	TRBJ2-4	TGTGCCAGCAGCTCCCCTCGAGAGGGAAACATTCAGTACTTC	CASSSPREGNIQYF
.	.	TRBV28	TRBJ2-7	TGTGCCAGCAGTTTCGGTAGCACTTACGAGCAGTACTTC	CASSFGSTYEQYF
.	few	TRBV28	TRBJ2-2	TGTGCCAGCATGGCGGGACAGAACACCGGGGAGCTGTTTTTT	CASMAGQNTGELFF